This T cell receptor beta chain was identified in a study of blood T cell repertoires in COVID-19. For the study at large: The analysed material was cDNA or gDNA that came from T cells, B-cell-depleted T cells, or PBMCs.

Membership in each cohort depended on participant-reported clinical history. The data were produced by immunoSEQ multiplex PCR, yet TCRdb's version contains in-frame clones alone and is incomplete. Among fewer than 500,000 clones listed, about 90% were seen once. CDR1 is MNHEY and CDR2 is SMNVEV in the germline V gene (reference sequence). The CDR3 covers 13 residues. Trimming cost V 5 bases and J 5 bases, with 13 bases left between them. This chain joins TRBV27 and TRBJ2-7, with a weak D call TRBD1 (6 bases). Sequencing input: PBMCs or T cells enriched from blood (not recorded which). This clonotype originated in a woman aged 18-29 years who had recovered from COVID-19. CDR3 sequence (DNA): TGTGCCAGCAGTACTAGGGGGTTACACGAGCAGTACTTC. Translating it yields CASSTRGLHEQYF.